The 2 T cell receptor beta chains presented below share a single source sample, sequenced in a study of PD-L1 blockade in urothelial cancer. Time point here: pretreatment peripheral blood. The method was immunoSEQ multiplex PCR; TCRdb's version includes in-frame clones alone and lacks a portion of them. The sample lists roughly 43,000 clones, 65% to 85% occurring once. The sequencing here drew on PBMCs, taken around atezolizumab (anti-PD-L1) treatment. These receptors all come from a man aged 55 to 70 with urothelial cancer.

DNA for the CDR3: TGTGCCAGCAGTTTAAACGGGGGGACAGGGCCGTACGAGCAGTACTTC. Its translation is CASSLNGGTGPYEQYF. The chain joins TRBV27 to TRBJ2-7, with 9 bases aligning to TRBD1. Germline V gene lookup returns CDR1 MNHEY and CDR2 SMNVEV (reference sequence). This CDR3 region has 16 residues. Trimming took 2 bases from V and 4 from J; bases not matched to a gene: 9.

The genes are TRBV4-2 and TRBJ1-4; 8 nucleotides align to TRBD1. The J segment lost 7 bases and the V segment lost 2 bases, leaving 9 bases of the junction unmatched. Germline V lookup: CDR1 LGHNA, CDR2 YNFKEQ. The CDR3 is 16 residues long. CDR3 protein: CASSQYGQGRGEKLFF. The CDR3 DNA follows: TGTGCCAGCAGCCAATACGGACAGGGACGCGGTGAAAAACTGTTTTTT.